This T cell receptor (beta chain) derives from a study of monozygotic twins with inflammatory bowel disease (dated by TCRdb to between 2018 and 2021). Regarding the study in general: A total of 28 monozygotic twin pairs were included in the full study, comprising nine German pairs (four IBD-concordant, five IBD-discordant) and 19 IBD-discordant Danish pairs. Disease-associated traits were sought mainly through comparisons between IBD patients and their genetically identical healthy co-twins within discordant pairs. Each individual had, on average, about 151 000 unique TCRalpha sequences and 181 000 unique TCRbeta sequences available for analysis.

Concerning this clonotype itself: Its antigen is currently not known.

The library relied on 5' RACE. Preparation of each TCR library used around 3.5 ug of total RNA. For each sample, cDNA synthesis was carried out in eight separate reactions using SMARTScribe reverse transcriptase. Unique molecular identifiers containing a 6-nucleotide sample barcode were introduced through template switching during cDNA synthesis. TCRalpha and TCRbeta cDNA was amplified by two nested PCRs of roughly 15 and 9 cycles, with bead purification after each PCR. Before amplification, cDNA was treated with uracil DNA-glycosylase and purified using the QIAquick PCR purification kit. The second PCR was the step at which Illumina TruSeq-compatible adapters and sample-specific barcodes were added. Library quality and concentration were assessed using TapeStation and Qubit, and 4.5 to 6.5 ng of each library was pooled. The pooled libraries were sequenced with 2 x 100 bp reads and custom sequencing primers on an Illumina HiSeq2500 single-index Rapid Run. Per the original workflow: UMI-based consensus assembly with MiGEC version 1.2.6 was used to correct PCR and sequencing errors. MiXCR version 2.1.1 handled V(D)J alignment, clonotype assembly and CDR3 extraction. Normalisation of gene usage, clonotype sharing and MAIT/NKT TCR abundance was achieved by analysing the top 1000, 10 000 and 20 000 clonotypes per sample. Diversity was computed as the inverse Simpson index with the vegan R package after downsampling to 27 000 UMIs. Statistical testing used paired Mann-Whitney U tests on the discordant twin pairs and applied Benjamini-Hochberg correction for multiple testing. Through TCRdb reprocessing, the reads give one entry per CDR3 protein sequence; DNA is omitted. None of the V and J calls come from the authors' own analysis; TCRdb made them. For this sample, the table gives 350,000 to 500,000 distinct CDR3 sequences. The ten largest clonotypes hold around 2.4% of the sample.

From cysteine to phenylalanine, the CDR3 is 15 amino acids long. DNA for this receptor is not on file. Study-wide findings and limitations: Different T cell subtypes could not be distinguished in the analysis. Concordant and discordant twins showed no difference in repertoire similarity, possibly because of limited statistical power. The results gave no support for a single strong signal or clonotype linked to IBD. A decrease in TCRbeta repertoire diversity, as measured by inverse Simpson index, was observed in IBD patients compared with their healthy co-twins. Because patients received different immunosuppressive treatments, the repertoires may have picked up extra background noise and variability between individuals. Compared with healthy twins, IBD patients shared fewer clonotypes with other individuals, and the difference was most pronounced in patients with signs of disease activity.

From each donor, an approximately 2.3 ml peripheral blood sample was drawn into PAXgene tubes and stored at -80 degrees C. Total RNA was isolated from whole blood with the PAXgene blood miRNA kit on an automated QIAcube, without T cell sorting. Peripheral blood from monozygotic twin pairs, either concordant or discordant for inflammatory bowel disease, underwent deep TCRalpha and TCRbeta repertoire profiling that used unique molecular barcoding. Smoking habits were recorded for all twin pairs, and each individual was classified as a current, former or never smoker. This sequence was found in a human donor with ulcerative colitis or Crohn's disease, or a healthy co-twin of an affected twin (not recorded which). The rearrangement combines TRBV12-3 or TRBV12-4 with TRBJ2-1; the TCRdb D gene call, TRBD2, has no DNA to confirm it. Source material: blood. The CDR3 protein sequence reads: CASSSSGRAANEQFF.